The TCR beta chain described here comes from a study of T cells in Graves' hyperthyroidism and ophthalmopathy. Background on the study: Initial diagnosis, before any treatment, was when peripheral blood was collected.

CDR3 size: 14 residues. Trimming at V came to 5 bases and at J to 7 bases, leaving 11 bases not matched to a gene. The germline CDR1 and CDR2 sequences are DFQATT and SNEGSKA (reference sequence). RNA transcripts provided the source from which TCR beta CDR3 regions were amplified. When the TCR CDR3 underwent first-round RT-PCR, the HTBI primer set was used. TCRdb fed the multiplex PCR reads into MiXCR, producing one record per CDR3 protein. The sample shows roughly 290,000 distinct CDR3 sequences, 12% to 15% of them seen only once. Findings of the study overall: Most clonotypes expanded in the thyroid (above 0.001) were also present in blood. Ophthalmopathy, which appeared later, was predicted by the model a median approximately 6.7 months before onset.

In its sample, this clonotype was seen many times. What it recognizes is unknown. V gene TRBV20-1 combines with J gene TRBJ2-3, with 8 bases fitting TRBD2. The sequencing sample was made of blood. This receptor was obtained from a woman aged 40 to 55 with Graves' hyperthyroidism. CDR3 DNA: TGCAGTGCTCAACCCTTAGCGGGACGAAATACGCAGTATTTT. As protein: CSAQPLAGRNTQYF.